The text below deals with one T cell receptor (beta chain). The sample originates from a study of blood T cell repertoires in COVID-19. The overall study: COVID-19 samples collected from the United States, Italy and Spain covered acute and convalescent phases.

In terms of age and location, participants ranged from roughly 18 to 90 years and lived in about 25 US areas. Categorization into cohorts depended on clinical history that participants reported. Donors of Cohort 3 who recovered were those that had two negative PCRs, clearance, or symptom resolution. Using immunoSEQ multiplex PCR, the repertoire was profiled, and TCRdb retains in-frame clones only, with some absent. The data contain around 110,000 clones, 84% of them singletons. This TCR derives from a woman in her twenties or thirties who had recovered from COVID-19. The sample was PBMCs or T cells enriched from blood (not recorded which).

CDR3 DNA: TGTGCCAGCAGATCCGGACAGGGCACCTACGAGCAGTACTTC. This encodes CASRSGQGTYEQYF. The gene calls are TRBV7-2 and TRBJ2-7; 8 bases match TRBD1. Looked up from germline, CDR1 is SGHTA and CDR2 is FQGNSA. V lost 6 bases to trimming and J lost 2 bases; unmatched junction nucleotides: 6. The CDR3 is 14 residues long.